The next 16 T cell receptor beta chains were all read from a single sample in a study of T cell clonotyping in hematopoietic cell transplantation. Produced via immunoSEQ multiplex PCR; TCRdb's table is partial and in-frame only. The sample shows approximately 13,000 clones, around 97% of them seen only once. This material consisted of peripheral blood mononuclear cells, taken 30 days after allogeneic stem cell transplant. The receptors shown here come from a female patient in her 50s who had an allogeneic stem cell transplant from an unrelated donor, so T cells may come from the graft donor. Some clones in this sample may be carry-over from other donors' samples.

The CDR3: CSVGTPDGYTF. The CDR3 DNA follows: TGCAGTGTTGGAACCCCCGATGGCTACACCTTC. The chain has TRBV20-1 and TRBJ1-2; D is unclear. Trimming stripped 7 bases from V and 6 bases from J, with 12 bases between. The CDR3 covers 11 residues. The germline gives CDR1 DFQATT, CDR2 SNEGSKA (reference sequence).

The rearrangement uses TRBV30 and TRBJ1-1; the match to TRBD1 covers 7 bases. Germline loops: CDR1 GTSNPN, CDR2 SVGIG (reference sequence). The V segment lost 2 bases and the J segment 4 bases; nucleotides outside the gene matches: 4. The CDR3 sequence is 13 residues long. The CDR3 sequence is CAWSKAGGTEAFF. CDR3 bases: TGTGCCTGGAGTAAGGCAGGGGGCACTGAAGCTTTCTTT.

The CDR3 nucleotides read TGCGCCAGCAGCTTGGAGGATGCTAACTATGGCTACACCTTC. Protein sequence: CASSLEDANYGYTF. The chain is built from TRBV5-1 and TRBJ1-2; no reliable D call. V was clipped by 0 bases and J by 0 bases, with 6 bases between them. CDR1 is SGHRS and CDR2 is YFSETQ in the germline V gene. CDR3 length equals 14 residues. The full variable domain, its missing parts supplied by reference TRBV5-1 and TRBJ1-2, is KAGVTQTPRYLIKTRGQQVTLSCSPISGHRSVSWYQQTPGQGLQFLFEYFSETQRNKGNFPGRFSGRQFSNSRSEMNVSTLELGDSALYLCASSLEDANYGYTFGSGTRLTVV.

V is TRBV30 and J is TRBJ1-4; D is uncertain. V was trimmed by 4 bases and J by 0 bases, leaving 9 bases between them. The CDR3 length is 14 residues. Germline-derived CDR1 and CDR2 are GTSNPN and SVGIG (reference sequence). DNA for the CDR3: TGTGCCTGGAATCCCGTAGCAACTAATGAAAAACTGTTTTTT. This codes for CAWNPVATNEKLFF.

This sequence joins TRBV27 and TRBJ1-5, with 7 bases identical to TRBD1. The germline V gene has CDR1 MNHEY and CDR2 SMNVEV (reference sequence). Trimming removed 5 bases from V and 2 bases from J; junction bases left unmatched: 3. The CDR3 runs to 14 residues. CDR3 sequence reads: CASSPQGGNQPQHF. The CDR3, as DNA: TGTGCCAGCAGTCCTCAGGGGGGCAATCAGCCCCAGCATTTT.

The chain recombines TRBV11-2 with TRBJ2-7; TRBD2 agrees at 8 bases. The CDR3 contains 14 residues. Germline CDR1 SGHAT, CDR2 FQNNGV. The ends lost 1 base at V and 5 bases at J; junction bases unmatched: 4. The CDR3 protein is CASSLVVSGNEQYF. CDR3 sequence (DNA): TGTGCCAGCAGCTTAGTGGTTAGCGGGAACGAGCAGTACTTC.

The CDR3 DNA is TGTGCCAGCAGTGAACTCGGGGAAGGGGAGACCCAGTACTTC. The encoded protein is CASSELGEGETQYF. The chain links TRBV6-1 to TRBJ2-5, with D possibly matching TRBD2 (5 bases). Germline values: CDR1 MNHNS, CDR2 SASEGT. The CDR3 contains 14 residues. V gave up 2 bases and J gave up 5 bases, with 12 bases separating them.

Of note for this clone: At one boundary the junction diverges from the germline segment, which might be a read error. The V call is TRBV7-7, the J call TRBJ1-1; D not certain. CDR3 size: 13 residues. Germline lookup yields CDR1 SSHAT and CDR2 FNYEAQ (reference sequence). CDR3 DNA sequence: TGTGCTAGCAGCTTAAGTGAGGGCACTGAAGCTTTCTTT. Translation gives CASSLSEGTEAFF.

V and J are TRBV5-1 and TRBJ2-7; D perhaps matches TRBD2 (5 bases). Germline V CDR1 and CDR2: SGHRS, YFSETQ. This CDR3 spans 18 amino acids. Trimming shortened V by 0 bases and J by 3 bases, and 22 bases separated the two germline ends. DNA of the CDR3: TGCGCCAGCAGCTTGGCCAGGCTTGGTTCCGGGGAAGACTACGAGCAGTACTTC. Its translation: CASSLARLGSGEDYEQYF.

This rearrangement joins TRBV6-5 to TRBJ2-3; D might be TRBD1 (6 bases). The CDR3 runs 15 residues. The V gene's germline CDR1 is MNHEY and CDR2 SVGAGI. Trimming left V 4 bases short and J 3 bases short, with 14 bases between. This CDR3 reads CASSSPTGWTDTQYF. CDR3 bases: TGTGCCAGCAGTTCCCCAACAGGGTGGACAGATACGCAGTATTTT.

In nucleotides, the CDR3 is TGTGCCAGCAGTCAATACAGGGGTGGCTACACCTTC. Translated, it gives CASSQYRGGYTF. The chain carries TRBV6-5 and TRBJ1-2, with 7 positions matching TRBD1. Germline CDR1 reads MNHEY; CDR2 reads SVGAGI. J was trimmed by 7 bases and V by 5 bases; bases with no gene match: 4. The CDR3 is 12 residues long.

The chain combines TRBV19 with TRBJ1-6, with a tentative D call TRBD1 (5 bases). The ends were cut back, 5 bases at V and 7 bases at J, with 12 bases in the middle. Germline loops: CDR1 LNHDA, CDR2 SQIVND (reference sequence). The CDR3 runs 14 residues. The CDR3 coding sequence is TGTGCCAGTAGTGACAGACTAGGGAATTCACCCCTCCACTTT. Translating gives CASSDRLGNSPLHF.

The gene calls are TRBV2 and TRBJ2-7; D ambiguous. V shed 3 bases and J shed 2 bases, with 5 bases lying between them. The CDR3 totals 12 residues. The germline gives CDR1 SNHLY, CDR2 FYNNEI. The CDR3 here is CASSDKTYEQYF. The CDR3 DNA is TGTGCCAGCAGTGACAAAACCTACGAGCAGTACTTC.

The rearrangement uses TRBV11-3 and TRBJ2-2; unclear D gene. Per the germline V gene, CDR1 is SGHNT and CDR2 is YENEEA. The CDR3 runs 15 residues. Deletions cut 5 bases from V and 5 bases from J, with 15 bases between. CDR3 amino acids: CASSARPGDTGELFF. Written as DNA, the CDR3 is TGTGCCAGCAGCGCACGCCCTGGGGATACCGGGGAGCTGTTTTTT.

The chain combines TRBV11-2 with TRBJ2-7, with 9 bases aligning to TRBD1. CDR1 is SGHAT, CDR2 FQNNGV, per germline. J was trimmed by 2 bases and V by 3 bases; bases with no gene match: 8. The length of the CDR3 is 16 residues. This CDR3 is CASSFIRGQGTYEQYF. The CDR3 DNA reads TGTGCCAGCAGCTTTATTAGGGGACAGGGTACCTACGAGCAGTACTTC.

The chain is built from TRBV5-1 and TRBJ2-3; D possibly matches TRBD1 or TRBD2 (5 bases each). CDR3 size: 15 residues. Per germline, CDR1 SGHRS and CDR2 YFSETQ. V lost 0 bases to trimming and J lost 3 bases, with 11 bases between them. The CDR3 is CASSLVGQRTDTQYF. In nucleotides, the CDR3 is TGCGCCAGCAGCTTGGTGGGGCAGCGGACAGATACGCAGTATTTT.